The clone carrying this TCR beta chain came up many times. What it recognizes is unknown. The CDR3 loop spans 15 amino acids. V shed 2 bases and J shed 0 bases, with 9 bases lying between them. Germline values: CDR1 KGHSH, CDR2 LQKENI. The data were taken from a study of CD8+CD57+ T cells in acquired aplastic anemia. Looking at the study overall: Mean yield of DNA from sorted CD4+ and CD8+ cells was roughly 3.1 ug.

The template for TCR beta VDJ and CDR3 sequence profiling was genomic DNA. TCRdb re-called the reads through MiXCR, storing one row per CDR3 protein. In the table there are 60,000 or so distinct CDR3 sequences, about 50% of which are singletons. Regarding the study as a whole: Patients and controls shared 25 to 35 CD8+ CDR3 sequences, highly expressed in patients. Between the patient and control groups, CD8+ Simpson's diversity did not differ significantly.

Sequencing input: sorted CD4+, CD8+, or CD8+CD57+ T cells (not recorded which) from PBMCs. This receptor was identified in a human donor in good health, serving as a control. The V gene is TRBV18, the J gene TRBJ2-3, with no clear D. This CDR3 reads CASSPIADSTDTQYF. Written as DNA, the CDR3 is TGTGCCAGCTCACCAATTGCAGACAGCACAGATACGCAGTATTTT.